Listed below are T cell receptor beta chains from one sample, sequenced in a study of blood T cell repertoires in COVID-19. Generated by immunoSEQ multiplex PCR, the TCRdb table keeps only in-frame clones and is missing some. This table has about 110,000 clones, 80% to 90% appearing once. The specimen sequenced was peripheral blood. The receptors derive from a human donor in a cohort sampled during active COVID-19. Both conserved end residues are part of each CDR3. A D gene is named only where the DNA matches it firmly. Size is omitted from some rows. Given values are once, few, many or a class for expanded clones.

d_call: TRBD2; v_call: TRBV4-1; cdr3_length: 17; clone_size: NA; j_call: TRBJ2-1; cdr3_nt: TGCGCCAGCAGCCTACCACCGGGACTAGCGGCCTACAATGAGCAGTTCTTC; cdr3_aa: CASSLPPGLAAYNEQFF
d_call: NA; v_call: TRBV19; cdr3_length: 12; clone_size: NA; j_call: TRBJ2-7; cdr3_nt: TGTGCCAGTAGTAGCGGAACCTACGAGCAGTACTTC; cdr3_aa: CASSSGTYEQYF
d_call: TRBD1; v_call: TRBV7-6; cdr3_length: 14; clone_size: NA; j_call: TRBJ2-3; cdr3_nt: TGTGCCAGCAGCTCAGGGGGCTGGGAAGATACGCAGTATTTT; cdr3_aa: CASSSGGWEDTQYF
d_call: TRBD2; v_call: TRBV7-3; cdr3_length: 16; clone_size: NA; j_call: TRBJ2-1; cdr3_nt: TGTGCCAGCAGCTCTAGGACTAGCGGGGCCTACAATGAGCAGTTCTTC; cdr3_aa: CASSSRTSGAYNEQFF
d_call: TRBD1; v_call: TRBV5-6; cdr3_length: 14; clone_size: NA; j_call: TRBJ2-3; cdr3_nt: TGTGCCAGCAGCTTGGGACAGGGGGACCATACGCAGTATTTT; cdr3_aa: CASSLGQGDHTQYF
d_call: NA; v_call: TRBV18; cdr3_length: 14; clone_size: NA; j_call: TRBJ1-5; cdr3_nt: TGTGCCAGCTCACAGGAGCAGGGGAATCAGCCCCAGCATTTT; cdr3_aa: CASSQEQGNQPQHF
d_call: NA; v_call: TRBV3-1/TRBV3-2; cdr3_length: 14; clone_size: NA; j_call: TRBJ1-2; cdr3_nt: TGTGCCAGCAGCCAAGATTCAGGGGAGGGGGGCTACACCTTC; cdr3_aa: CASSQDSGEGGYTF
d_call: TRBD1; v_call: TRBV7-9; cdr3_length: 15; clone_size: NA; j_call: TRBJ1-6; cdr3_nt: TGTGCCAGCAGCTTTTCGAGGACAGGGGATTCACCCCTCCACTTT; cdr3_aa: CASSFSRTGDSPLHF
d_call: NA; v_call: TRBV18; cdr3_length: 15; clone_size: NA; j_call: TRBJ2-7; cdr3_nt: TGTGCCACCTCTGCAACTAGCAACAACGCCTACGAGCAGTACTTC; cdr3_aa: CATSATSNNAYEQYF
d_call: TRBD2; v_call: TRBV9; cdr3_length: 12; clone_size: NA; j_call: TRBJ2-2; cdr3_nt: TGTGCCAGCAGCGTTAGCGGGGGGGAGCTGTTTTTT; cdr3_aa: CASSVSGGELFF
d_call: NA; v_call: TRBV19; cdr3_length: 16; clone_size: NA; j_call: TRBJ1-5; cdr3_nt: TGTGCCAGTAGCCCCATTCGGGGGAGGCCTAATCAGCCCCAGCATTTT; cdr3_aa: CASSPIRGRPNQPQHF
d_call: TRBD1; v_call: TRBV18; cdr3_length: 12; clone_size: NA; j_call: TRBJ1-2; cdr3_nt: TGTGCCAGCTCACCGGGGACAGTCGGCTACACCTTC; cdr3_aa: CASSPGTVGYTF
d_call: TRBD1; v_call: TRBV6-5; cdr3_length: 16; clone_size: NA; j_call: TRBJ2-1; cdr3_nt: TGTGCCAGCAGTTACCTGGGGACAGCCTCCTACAATGAGCAGTTCTTC; cdr3_aa: CASSYLGTASYNEQFF
d_call: TRBD1; v_call: TRBV11-2; cdr3_length: 17; clone_size: NA; j_call: TRBJ2-7; cdr3_nt: TGTGCCAGCAGCTTAGATCCTATACAGGGGGCGTTTGGCGAGCAGTACTTC; cdr3_aa: CASSLDPIQGAFGEQYF
d_call: NA; v_call: TRBV10-3; cdr3_length: 15; clone_size: NA; j_call: TRBJ2-3; cdr3_nt: TGTGCCATCAGACCACGTCAGGGCCCCACAGATACGCAGTATTTT; cdr3_aa: CAIRPRQGPTDTQYF
d_call: NA; v_call: TRBV28; cdr3_length: 13; clone_size: once; j_call: TRBJ1-2; cdr3_nt: TGTGCCAGCAGTATGATCCGTTCGAGCGGCTACACCTTC; cdr3_aa: CASSMIRSSGYTF
d_call: TRBD1; v_call: TRBV5-4; cdr3_length: 14; clone_size: NA; j_call: TRBJ2-3; cdr3_nt: TGTGCCAGCAGCTCCCAGGACAGGGCAGATACGCAGTATTTT; cdr3_aa: CASSSQDRADTQYF
d_call: NA; v_call: TRBV10-1; cdr3_length: 13; clone_size: few; j_call: TRBJ1-1; cdr3_nt: TGCGCCACCACCTCAGGGCAGAACACTGAAGCTTTCTTT; cdr3_aa: CATTSGQNTEAFF
d_call: TRBD1; v_call: TRBV9; cdr3_length: 15; clone_size: once; j_call: TRBJ2-2; cdr3_nt: TGTGCCAGCAGCCCGACAGGGGCGAACACCGGGGAGCTGTTTTTT; cdr3_aa: CASSPTGANTGELFF
d_call: NA; v_call: TRBV2; cdr3_length: 15; clone_size: many; j_call: TRBJ2-7; cdr3_nt: TGTGCCAGCAGCCCGGACAGCCTGAAGTCCTACGAGCAGTACTTC; cdr3_aa: CASSPDSLKSYEQYF
d_call: NA; v_call: TRBV9; cdr3_length: 16; clone_size: NA; j_call: TRBJ1-1; cdr3_nt: TGTGCCAGCAGCGCGAGTATGGGGGGAGGGGCCACTGAAGCTTTCTTT; cdr3_aa: CASSASMGGGATEAFF
d_call: NA; v_call: TRBV12-2; cdr3_length: 17; clone_size: NA; j_call: TRBJ1-3; cdr3_nt: TGTGCAAGTCGCTTAGCGCTCTTCACATCCTCTGGAAACACCATATATTTT; cdr3_aa: CASRLALFTSSGNTIYF
d_call: NA; v_call: TRBV7-2; cdr3_length: 14; clone_size: NA; j_call: TRBJ2-7; cdr3_nt: TGTGCCAGCAGCTTAGCGCCTCTAAGCGGCGAGCAGTACTTC; cdr3_aa: CASSLAPLSGEQYF
d_call: NA; v_call: TRBV10-3; cdr3_length: 14; clone_size: NA; j_call: TRBJ2-2; cdr3_nt: TGTGCCATCGTCGAGGGAGAGGGCACCGGGGAGCTGTTTTTT; cdr3_aa: CAIVEGEGTGELFF
d_call: TRBD2; v_call: TRBV7-8; cdr3_length: 13; clone_size: NA; j_call: TRBJ2-7; cdr3_nt: TGTGCCAGCAGCCCCCGACTAGCGGGTGAGCAGTACTTC; cdr3_aa: CASSPRLAGEQYF
d_call: TRBD1; v_call: TRBV6-1; cdr3_length: 15; clone_size: NA; j_call: TRBJ2-7; cdr3_nt: TGTGCCAGCAGTGAAGACAGACAGGGCTACTACGAGCAGTACTTC; cdr3_aa: CASSEDRQGYYEQYF
d_call: TRBD2; v_call: TRBV27; cdr3_length: 18; clone_size: NA; j_call: TRBJ2-1; cdr3_nt: TGTGCCAGCAGCCCTGGACTAGCGGGCCCGAGCTCCTACAATGAGCAGTTCTTC; cdr3_aa: CASSPGLAGPSSYNEQFF